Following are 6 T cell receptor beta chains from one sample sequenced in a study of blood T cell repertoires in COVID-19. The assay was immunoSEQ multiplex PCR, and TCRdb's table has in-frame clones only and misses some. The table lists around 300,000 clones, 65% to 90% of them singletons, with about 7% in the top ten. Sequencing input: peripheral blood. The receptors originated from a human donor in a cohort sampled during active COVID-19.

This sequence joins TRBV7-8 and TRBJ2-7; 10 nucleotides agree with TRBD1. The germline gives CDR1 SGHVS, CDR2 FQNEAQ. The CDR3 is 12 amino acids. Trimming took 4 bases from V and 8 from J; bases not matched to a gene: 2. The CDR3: CASSSDRGKQYF. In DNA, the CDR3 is TGTGCCAGCAGCTCGGACAGGGGGAAGCAGTACTTC.

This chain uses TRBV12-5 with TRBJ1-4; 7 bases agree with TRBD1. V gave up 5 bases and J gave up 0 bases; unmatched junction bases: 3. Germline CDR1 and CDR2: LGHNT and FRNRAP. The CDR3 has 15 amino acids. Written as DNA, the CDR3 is TGTGCTAGTGGTCAGGGACAGACAACTAATGAAAAACTGTTTTTT. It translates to CASGQGQTTNEKLFF.

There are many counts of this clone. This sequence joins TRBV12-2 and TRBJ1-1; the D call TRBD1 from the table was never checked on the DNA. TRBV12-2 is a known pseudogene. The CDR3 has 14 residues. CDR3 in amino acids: CASRPQDSGTEAFF. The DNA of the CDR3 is TGTGCAAGTCGCCCCCAGGATTCAGGCACTGAAGCTTTCTTT.

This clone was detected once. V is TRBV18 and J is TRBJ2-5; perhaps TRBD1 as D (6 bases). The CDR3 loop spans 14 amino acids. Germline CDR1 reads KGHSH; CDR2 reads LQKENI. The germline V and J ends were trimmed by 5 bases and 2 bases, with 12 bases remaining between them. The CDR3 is CASSAYREQETQYF. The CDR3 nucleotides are TGTGCCAGCTCAGCCTACAGGGAGCAAGAGACCCAGTACTTC.

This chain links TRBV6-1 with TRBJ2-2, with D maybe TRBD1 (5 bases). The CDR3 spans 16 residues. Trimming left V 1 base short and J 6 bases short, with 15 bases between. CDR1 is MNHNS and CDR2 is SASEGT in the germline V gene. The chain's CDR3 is CASSEVLGVAAGELFF. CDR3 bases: TGTGCCAGCAGTGAAGTATTAGGGGTGGCGGCCGGGGAGCTGTTTTTT.

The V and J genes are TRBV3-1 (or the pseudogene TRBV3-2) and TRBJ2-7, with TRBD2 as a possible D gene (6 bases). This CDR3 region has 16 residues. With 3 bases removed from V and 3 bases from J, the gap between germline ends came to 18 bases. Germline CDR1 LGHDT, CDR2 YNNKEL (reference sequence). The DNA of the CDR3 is TGTGCCAGCAGCCACCCTCGGAGGGCGGGGAGCTACGAGCAGTACTTC. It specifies CASSHPRRAGSYEQYF.